Sequencing of this TCR beta chain was carried out in a study of vaccination effects on CD4 cells after COVID-19. Background on the study: The vaccine given was either BNT162b2 or mRNA-1273, in two doses. Study findings and constraints: Within healthy vaccinees, only 1 of 255 vaccine-induced clones displayed cross-reactivity with common cold coronaviruses.

Expansion with viral peptide pools was applied to antigen-specific CD4+ T cells by the ViraFEST assay prior to sequencing. Culture lasted about 11 days before CD4+ T cell isolation. Vaccinated participants had no history of SARS-CoV-2 infection and tested negative for nucleocapsid antibodies. PBMC were cultured at some 2.1 million per well with 8 to 10 IU/ml IL-2 and 7.5 to 10 ug/ml peptides. Each culture had half its medium swapped for IL-2 medium on days 3 and 7. This clone was picked up a small number of times. The target antigen is unknown. The CDR3 is 13 amino acids. Losses at the gene ends were 1 base for V and 7 bases for J; bases not matched to a gene: 2. Germline-derived CDR1 and CDR2 are GTSNPN and SVGIG (reference sequence). TCRdb's copy holds only in-frame clones and misses some; the assay was immunoSEQ multiplex PCR. The data contain 25,000 or so clones, 73% of them seen just once; the ten biggest clones take up approximately 23%.

The chain joins TRBV30 to TRBJ1-4; 8 nucleotides match TRBD1. Sequences were derived from CD4+ T cells from PBMCs cultured with HCoV-NL63 spike peptides, sampled before COVID-19 vaccination. The receptor was derived from a human donor who received a COVID-19 vaccine. The CDR3 sequence: CAWSGQGSEKLFF. As DNA, the CDR3 is TGTGCCTGGAGTGGACAGGGGTCTGAAAAACTGTTTTTT.